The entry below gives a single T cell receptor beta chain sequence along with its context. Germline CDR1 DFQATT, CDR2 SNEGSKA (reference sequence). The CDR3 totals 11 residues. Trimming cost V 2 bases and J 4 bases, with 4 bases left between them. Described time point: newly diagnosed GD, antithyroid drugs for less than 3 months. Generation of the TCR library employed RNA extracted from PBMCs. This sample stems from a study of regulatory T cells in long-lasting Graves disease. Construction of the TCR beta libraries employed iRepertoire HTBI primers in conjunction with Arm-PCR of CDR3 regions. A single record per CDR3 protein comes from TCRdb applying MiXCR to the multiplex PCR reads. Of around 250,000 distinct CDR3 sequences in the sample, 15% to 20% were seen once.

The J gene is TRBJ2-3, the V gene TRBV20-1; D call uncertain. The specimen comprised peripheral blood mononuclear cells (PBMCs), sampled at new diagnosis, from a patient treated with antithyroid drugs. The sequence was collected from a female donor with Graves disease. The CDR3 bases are TGCAGTGCTAGACGGGCAGATACGCAGTATTTT. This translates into CSARRADTQYF.